Each of the 32 T cell receptor beta chains below was sequenced from the same sample in a study of T cell changes during pregnancy in multiple sclerosis. TCRdb keeps only in-frame clones here, not all; method: immunoSEQ multiplex PCR. The repertoire consists of fewer than 70,000 clones, with approximately 91% occurring once and the leading ten covering approximately 1.5%. The sequencing used peripheral blood, collected in the third trimester of pregnancy. The receptors derive from a female donor with multiple sclerosis, enrolled in a pregnancy study.

J is TRBJ2-1 and V is TRBV19; a possible D gene is TRBD2 (6 bases). V was pared by 3 bases and J by 0 bases, with 9 bases between. The CDR3 is 15 amino acids. The V gene's germline CDR1 is LNHDA and CDR2 SQIVND (reference sequence). The CDR3 is CASSMGGSSYNEQFF. CDR3 sequence (DNA): TGTGCCAGTAGTATGGGGGGAAGCTCCTACAATGAGCAGTTCTTC.

This chain uses TRBV4-1 with TRBJ2-7; D not resolved. Per germline, CDR1 MGHRA and CDR2 YSYEKL. The CDR3 is made up of 13 amino acids. The V end lost 2 bases, the J end lost 0 bases, and 5 bases lay between the germline ends. CDR3 sequence: CASSQPSSYEQYF. DNA of the CDR3: TGCGCCAGCAGCCAACCGAGCTCCTACGAGCAGTACTTC.

The V and J genes are TRBV7-3 and TRBJ2-1; 10 bases line up with TRBD2. Germline CDR1 is SGHTA and CDR2 is FQGTGA. With 2 bases clipped from V and 7 bases from J, the junction kept 11 bases outside the gene matches. The CDR3 is 17 amino acids. Here the CDR3 DNA reads TGTGCCAGCAGCTTATTCCGTGGAAGCGGGGGGGCGAATGAGCAGTTCTTC. Translation gives CASSLFRGSGGANEQFF.

This sequence joins TRBV2 and TRBJ2-5; 7 bases align to TRBD2. V was clipped by 7 bases and J by 4 bases; unmatched bases: 3. Germline assignment: CDR1 SNHLY and CDR2 FYNNEI. The CDR3 covers 12 residues. The CDR3 coding sequence is TGTGCCAGCACGCGGGGGTCAGAGACCCAGTACTTC. Residues: CASTRGSETQYF.

V and J are TRBV19 and TRBJ2-7; 8 bases are a match to TRBD1. This CDR3 is built from 14 residues. CDR1 and CDR2 from the germline V gene are LNHDA and SQIVND (reference sequence). V shed 4 bases, J shed 3 bases, and the junction held 5 bases outside the gene matches. CDR3 in amino acids: CASSRGQGIYEQYF. CDR3 DNA sequence: TGTGCCAGTAGTAGAGGACAGGGAATCTACGAGCAGTACTTC.

The V call is TRBV5-1, the J call TRBJ1-2; TRBD1 might be the D (5 bases). The germline V gene has CDR1 SGHRS and CDR2 YFSETQ. The V gene lost 2 bases and the J gene lost 3 bases, with 8 bases spanning the gap. This CDR3 has 13 residues. In nucleotides, the CDR3 is TGCGCCAGCAGCTTAGGCAGGGACTATGGCTACACCTTC. This codes for CASSLGRDYGYTF.

The rearrangement uses TRBV7-9 and TRBJ1-4; TRBD1 matches 8 bases. Trimming took 5 bases from V and 3 from J; bases not matched to a gene: 8. The CDR3 is made up of 16 amino acids. Per the germline V gene, CDR1 is SEHNR and CDR2 is FQNEAQ (reference sequence). The CDR3 reads CASSPETGEPNEKLFF. In DNA form, the CDR3 reads TGTGCCAGCAGCCCCGAGACAGGGGAGCCTAATGAAAAACTGTTTTTT.

V is TRBV11-2 and J is TRBJ2-1; TRBD1 is a possible D gene (5 bases). This CDR3 region has 14 residues. V lost 0 bases and J 4 bases, leaving 7 bases between the germline ends. Germline V lookup: CDR1 SGHAT, CDR2 FQNNGV. The CDR3 sequence is CASSLEQVYNEQFF. The DNA for the CDR3 is TGTGCCAGCAGCTTAGAACAGGTTTACAATGAGCAGTTCTTC.

The chain couples TRBV18 to TRBJ2-1; 9 nucleotides line up with TRBD2. Germline assignment: CDR1 KGHSH and CDR2 LQKENI. Trimming at V came to 1 base and at J to 2 bases, leaving 0 bases not matched to a gene. There are 15 residues in the CDR3. Here the CDR3 reads CASSPLAGAYNEQFF. Here the CDR3 DNA reads TGTGCCAGCTCACCACTAGCGGGGGCCTACAATGAGCAGTTCTTC.

The genes are TRBV5-1 and TRBJ1-3; TRBD1 matches 7 bases. Germline V gives CDR1 SGHRS, CDR2 YFSETQ. The CDR3 covers 15 residues. The J segment lost 0 bases and the V segment lost 4 bases, leaving 4 bases of the junction unmatched. CDR3 nucleotide sequence: TGCGCCAGCAGCAGGGACAGTAGCTCTGGAAACACCATATATTTT. This sequence encodes CASSRDSSSGNTIYF.

The chain carries TRBV9 and TRBJ2-3; no reliable D call. Per the germline V gene, CDR1 is SGDLS and CDR2 is YYNGEE. Trimming removed 2 bases at V and 2 bases at J, with 9 bases between. The CDR3 totals 14 residues. The CDR3 sequence is CASSVSHYTDTQYF. The DNA for the CDR3 is TGTGCCAGCAGCGTCAGCCACTACACAGATACGCAGTATTTT.

For this clone: Other DNA sequences in the same sample also yield this CDR3. The chain uses TRBV5-1 and TRBJ2-3, with D possibly TRBD2 on 5 matching bases. The CDR3 sequence is 14 residues long. The V and J ends lost 0 bases and 3 bases respectively, with 8 bases between them. CDR1 SGHRS and CDR2 YFSETQ come from the germline V gene. Here the CDR3 reads CASSLGTSTDTQYF. The CDR3 region has the DNA TGCGCCAGCAGCTTGGGGACTTCGACAGATACGCAGTATTTT.

The rearrangement links TRBV15 to TRBJ2-1, with D possibly TRBD1 on 5 matching bases. The CDR3 contains 12 residues. Germline CDR1 LNHNV, CDR2 YYDKDF (reference sequence). V lost 9 bases and J 0 bases, leaving 6 bases between the germline ends. In DNA, the CDR3 is TGTGCCACTAGGGGCTCCTACAATGAGCAGTTCTTC. It encodes CATRGSYNEQFF.

This chain uses TRBV2 with TRBJ1-3, with D possibly being TRBD1 (6 bases). The germline gives CDR1 SNHLY, CDR2 FYNNEI. This CDR3 region has 18 residues. V lost 8 bases and J lost 0, with 23 bases in between. CDR3 region: CASPGTRDRFSSGNTIYF. For the CDR3, the DNA is TGTGCCAGCCCAGGGACAAGGGACCGGTTTTCCTCTGGAAACACCATATATTTT. Combining the CDR3 with reference TRBV2 and TRBJ1-3 gives the whole variable domain EPEVTQTPSHQVTQMGQEVILRCVPISNHLYFYWYRQILGQKVEFLVSFYNNEISEKSEIFDDQFSVERPDGSNFTLKIRSTKLEDSAMYFCASPGTRDRFSSGNTIYFGEGSWLTVV.

This sequence joins TRBV5-4 and TRBJ2-2; 10 bases agree with TRBD2. With 4 bases clipped from V and 8 bases from J, the junction kept 14 bases outside the gene matches. This CDR3 has 17 amino acids. Germline V gives CDR1 SGHNT, CDR2 YYREEE (reference sequence). The DNA of the CDR3 is TGTGCCAGCAGCCGTCCACCGAGCGGGGGGGCAGCGGGGGAGCTGTTTTTT. Translating it yields CASSRPPSGGAAGELFF.

This chain joins TRBV7-2 and TRBJ1-2; D uncertain. Deletions cut 6 bases from V and 5 bases from J, with 13 bases between. CDR3 length equals 13 residues. Germline CDR1 is SGHTA and CDR2 is FQGNSA. In DNA form, the CDR3 reads TGTGCCAGCAGAGGTCCCAGAGGGTATGGCTACACCTTC. Amino acids: CASRGPRGYGYTF.

The V and J genes are TRBV10-2 and TRBJ2-7, with 10 nucleotides matching TRBD2. The CDR3 loop spans 14 amino acids. Germline V lookup: CDR1 WSHSY, CDR2 SAAADI. After removal of 7 bases from V and 2 bases from J, the junction contained 5 bases not matched to a gene. The CDR3 sequence: CASTLAGAAYEQYF. The CDR3, as DNA: TGCGCCAGCACCCTAGCGGGGGCCGCCTACGAGCAGTACTTC.

This rearrangement joins TRBV6-6 to TRBJ1-5, with no clear D. CDR3 length: 15 residues. Germline loops: CDR1 MNHNY, CDR2 SVGAGI (reference sequence). V was pared by 8 bases and J by 2 bases, with 16 bases between. The CDR3, as DNA: TGTGCCAGCGATAGAGGGTGGGAGGGCAATCAGCCCCAGCATTTT. The encoded protein is CASDRGWEGNQPQHF.

The rearrangement uses TRBV6-1 and TRBJ1-5; D gene ambiguous. Germline V gene data show CDR1 as MNHNS and CDR2 as SASEGT. The CDR3 is 14 amino acids. Trimming shortened V by 8 bases and J by 0 bases, and 11 bases separated the two germline ends. The CDR3 bases are TGTGCCAGCTCGTACTTAGATAGCAATCAGCCCCAGCATTTT. It is translated as CASSYLDSNQPQHF.

This clone occurred a few times. The CDR3 reads CASSQGGDQPQHF. Written as DNA, the CDR3 is TGTGCCAGCAGCCAGGGAGGGGATCAGCCCCAGCATTTT. The V call is TRBV6-6, the J call TRBJ1-5, with a possible D match to TRBD1 (5 bases). The CDR3 has 13 residues. The V gene's germline CDR1 is MNHNY and CDR2 SVGAGI (reference sequence). V dropped 6 bases and J dropped 5 bases, with 11 bases sitting between them.

The chain links TRBV7-2 to TRBJ1-1; maybe TRBD1 (5 bases). V was clipped by 10 bases and J by 1 base, with 7 bases between them. The CDR3 has 11 residues. Per germline, CDR1 SGHTA and CDR2 FQGNSA. In DNA, the CDR3 is TGTGCCACCGGACAGAACACTGAAGCTTTCTTT. It encodes CATGQNTEAFF. Filled out from reference TRBV7-2 and TRBJ1-1, the complete variable domain reads GAGVSQSPSNKVTEKGKDVELRCDPISGHTALYWYRQSLGQGLEFLIYFQGNSAPDKSGLPSDRFSAERTGGSVSTLTIQRTQQEDSAVYLCATGQNTEAFFGQGTRLTVV.

CDR3: CASSESVGADTGELFF. The CDR3 DNA reads as TGTGCCAGCAGTGAATCAGTAGGGGCGGACACCGGGGAGCTGTTTTTT. The gene calls are TRBV6-1 and TRBJ2-2; D may be TRBD1 (5 bases). V was pared by 2 bases and J by 3 bases, with 13 bases between. CDR3 length: 16 residues. Per the germline V gene, CDR1 is MNHNS and CDR2 is SASEGT.

This clone was detected a few times. The rearrangement links TRBV5-1 to TRBJ2-7; D gene ambiguous. Trimming left V 4 bases short and J 4 bases short, with 9 bases between. There are 12 residues in the CDR3. Germline assignment: CDR1 SGHRS and CDR2 YFSETQ. The CDR3 DNA follows: TGCGCCAGCAGCGGTGCAGATTACGAGCAGTACTTC. This translates into CASSGADYEQYF.

The chain is built from TRBV4-3 and TRBJ1-1; tentative D call: TRBD1 (5 bases). V was shortened by 2 bases and J by 4 bases, with 11 bases between the two germline ends. The CDR3 runs 14 residues. Germline CDR1 LGHNA, CDR2 YSLEER. CDR3 protein: CASSQQHRFTEAFF. In DNA, the CDR3 is TGCGCCAGCAGCCAACAACACAGGTTCACTGAAGCTTTCTTT.

This chain uses TRBV6-4 with TRBJ2-7; TRBD2 aligns across 8 bases. Germline V gene lookup returns CDR1 MRHNA and CDR2 SNTAGT. This CDR3 is built from 15 residues. Trimming cost V 5 bases and J 0 bases; bases outside gene matches: 6. The CDR3: CASSPSGGISYEQYF. Written as DNA, the CDR3 is TGTGCCAGCAGTCCCAGCGGGGGCATCTCCTACGAGCAGTACTTC.

V is TRBV6-6 and J is TRBJ2-7, with 7 bases fitting TRBD1. There are 16 residues in the CDR3. V lost 2 bases and J lost 2; bases outside the gene matches: 9. Germline V gene sequence: CDR1 MNHNY, CDR2 SVGAGI (reference sequence). The CDR3 region is CASSYEVGTDTYEQYF. The CDR3 DNA follows: TGTGCCAGCAGTTACGAGGTGGGGACAGACACCTACGAGCAGTACTTC.

The chain joins TRBV28 to TRBJ1-3; D may be TRBD1 (6 bases). The CDR3 has 16 amino acids. The V end lost 5 bases, the J end lost 3 bases, and 17 bases lay between the germline ends. Germline lookup yields CDR1 MDHEN and CDR2 SYDVKM. CDR3 sequence reads: CASSLAGVQVGNTIYF. The DNA for the CDR3 is TGTGCCAGCAGTCTAGCAGGGGTCCAGGTTGGAAACACCATATATTTT. The entire variable domain, with the rest obtained from reference TRBV28 and TRBJ1-3, is as follows: DVKVTQSSRYLVKRTGEKVFLECVQDMDHENMFWYRQDPGLGLRLIYFSYDVKMKEKGDIPEGYSVSREKKERFSLILESASTNQTSMYLCASSLAGVQVGNTIYFGEGSWLTVV.

The J gene is TRBJ2-7, the V gene TRBV15; D may be TRBD2 (6 bases). V was cut by 4 bases and J by 7 bases, with 17 bases left in between. Germline loops: CDR1 LNHNV, CDR2 YYDKDF (reference sequence). The CDR3 extends over 14 amino acids. In DNA, the CDR3 is TGTGCCACCAGCACCAGAAGGACCGGGAGAGAGCAGTACTTC. Protein: CATSTRRTGREQYF.

The chain combines TRBV27 with TRBJ1-1; D call uncertain. Trimming cost V 1 base and J 0 bases, with 9 bases left between them. The CDR3 is 15 amino acids. From germline, CDR1 is MNHEY and CDR2 SMNVEV (reference sequence). The CDR3 DNA is TGTGCCAGCAGTTTATATCGTCAGATGAACACTGAAGCTTTCTTT. It is translated as CASSLYRQMNTEAFF.

The chain is built from TRBV2 and TRBJ2-1; tentative D call: TRBD1 (5 bases). Germline CDR1 SNHLY, CDR2 FYNNEI. The germline V and J ends were trimmed by 2 bases and 5 bases, with 10 bases remaining between them. The CDR3 consists of 14 residues. The CDR3 reads CASSERGPNNEQFF. DNA for the CDR3: TGTGCCAGCAGTGAAAGGGGTCCCAACAATGAGCAGTTCTTC.

The CDR3 sequence: CASSEITGEDGYTF. CDR3 DNA sequence: TGTGCCAGCAGTGAAATCACTGGGGAGGATGGCTACACCTTC. This chain connects TRBV2 to TRBJ1-2; D gene uncertain. This CDR3 comprises 14 residues. Trimming cost V 2 bases and J 6 bases, with 13 bases left between them. Germline CDR1 is SNHLY and CDR2 is FYNNEI.

The V call is TRBV9, the J call TRBJ1-6; 9 nucleotides match TRBD1. This CDR3 is 16 amino acids long. In germline, CDR1 is SGDLS, CDR2 YYNGEE. Trimming cost V 2 bases and J 8 bases; bases outside gene matches: 8. For the CDR3, the DNA is TGTGCCAGCAGCGTGGGAGGTAGGACAGGGGATTCACCCCTCCACTTT. It is translated as CASSVGGRTGDSPLHF.